This T cell receptor beta chain is from a study of T cells expressing NK-cell markers. With the 5' RACE reads reprocessed, TCRdb shows one record per CDR3 protein and no DNA. The sample table sets out 550,000 or so distinct CDR3 sequences. The CDR3 covers 16 residues. The germline gives CDR1 SGDLS, CDR2 YYNGEE. The TCR was taken from a man aged 18 to 30 in good health. V is TRBV9 and J is TRBJ2-7; without DNA, the TCRdb call of TRBD2 cannot be checked. Specimen: blood T cells: a sorted CD56 or NKG2C T cell subset, CD4+ or CD8+ T cells, or bulk PBMC T cells (not recorded which). The CDR3 sequence is CASSGGPPNLGGEQYF. The entire variable domain, with the rest obtained from reference TRBV9 and TRBJ2-7, is as follows: DSGVTQTPKHLITATGQRVTLRCSPRSGDLSVYWYQQSLDQGLQFLIQYYNGEERAKGNILERFSAQQFPDLHSELNLSSLELGDSALYFCASSGGPPNLGGEQYFGPGTRLTVT.